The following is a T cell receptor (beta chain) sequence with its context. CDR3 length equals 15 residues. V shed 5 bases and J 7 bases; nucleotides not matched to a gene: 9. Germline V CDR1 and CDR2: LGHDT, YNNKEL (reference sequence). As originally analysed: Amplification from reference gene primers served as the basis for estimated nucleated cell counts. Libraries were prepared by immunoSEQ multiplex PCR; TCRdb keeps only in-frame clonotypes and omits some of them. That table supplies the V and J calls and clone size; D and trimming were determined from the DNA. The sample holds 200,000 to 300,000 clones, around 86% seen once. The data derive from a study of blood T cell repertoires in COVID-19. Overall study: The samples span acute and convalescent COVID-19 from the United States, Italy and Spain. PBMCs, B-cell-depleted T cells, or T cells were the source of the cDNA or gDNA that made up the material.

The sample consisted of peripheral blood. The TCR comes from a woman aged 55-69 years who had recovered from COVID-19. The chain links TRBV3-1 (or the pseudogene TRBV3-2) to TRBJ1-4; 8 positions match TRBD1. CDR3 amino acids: CASSTRTGSGEKLFF. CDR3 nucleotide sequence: TGTGCCAGCAGCACCCGGACAGGGTCGGGTGAAAAACTGTTTTTT.